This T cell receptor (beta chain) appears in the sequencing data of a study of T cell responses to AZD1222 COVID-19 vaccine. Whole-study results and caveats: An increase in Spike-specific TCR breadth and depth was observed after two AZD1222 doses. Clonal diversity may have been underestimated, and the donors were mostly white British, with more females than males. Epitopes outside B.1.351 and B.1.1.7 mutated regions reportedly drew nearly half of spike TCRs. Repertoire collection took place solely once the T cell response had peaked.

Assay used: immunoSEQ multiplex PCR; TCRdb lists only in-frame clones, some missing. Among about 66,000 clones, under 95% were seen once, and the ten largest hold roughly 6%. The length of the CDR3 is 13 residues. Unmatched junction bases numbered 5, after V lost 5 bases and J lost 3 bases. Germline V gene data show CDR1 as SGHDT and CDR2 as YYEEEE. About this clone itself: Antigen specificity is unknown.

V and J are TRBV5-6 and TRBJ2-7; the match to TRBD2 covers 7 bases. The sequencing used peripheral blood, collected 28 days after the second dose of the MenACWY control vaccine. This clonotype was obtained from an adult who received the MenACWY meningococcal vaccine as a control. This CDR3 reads CASRYGGDYEQYF. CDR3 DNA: TGTGCCAGCAGGTATGGGGGGGACTACGAGCAGTACTTC.